This TCR beta chain was identified during a study of OX40 agonist ivuxolimab in advanced cancers. The wider study: Dose-escalation patients' cancers were hepatocellular carcinoma, melanoma, renal cell or head and neck cancer.

Trimming stripped 1 base from V and 2 bases from J, with 7 bases between. The CDR3 totals 13 residues. The germline V gene has CDR1 SGHRS and CDR2 YFSETQ. Overall study findings and caveats: Some patients who did not respond also had low normalized T-cell clonal expansion. Clonal expansion among partial responders at 0.1-3.0 mg/kg ranked near the lowest. Averaged across samples, CD8+ T cells carried more expanded clones than CD4+ did.

Comment on this clone: What it binds is unknown.

Measured with immunoSEQ multiplex PCR; TCRdb has only the in-frame clones, and not every one. The top ten clones hold about 1.6% of a sample with some 98,000 clones, roughly 80% of them seen once. This TCR was recovered from an adult with an advanced solid tumor such as melanoma, head and neck, liver or kidney cancer. The source material was CD4+ or CD8+ T cells sorted from blood, sampled in a trial of the OX40 agonist ivuxolimab. This chain links TRBV5-1 with TRBJ2-7, with no clear D. The CDR3 DNA reads as TGCGCCAGCAGCTTGCCAGGCCCCTACGAGCAGTACTTC. Its protein is CASSLPGPYEQYF.